This T cell receptor beta chain stems from a study of blood T cells in healthy people across ages. Regarding the study as a whole: Diversity figures derived from one million T cells were judged to underestimate the true value. Across the age range, TCR beta diversity per million T cells fell in a roughly linear way.

The CDR3 covers 13 residues. Germline lookup yields CDR1 ENHRY and CDR2 SYGVKD. Deletions cut 2 bases from V and 2 bases from J, with 7 bases between. Primers used in a second PCR of about 7 to 11 cycles were a sample-barcoded 5' primer and a J-beta primer mix. All samples yielded 2.5 million or more CDR3-containing paired-end reads. In TCRdb, the 5' RACE reads were re-called with MiXCR into one record per CDR3 protein. This table has some 1.5 million distinct CDR3 sequences, 25% to 30% appearing once. There are many counts of this clonotype. Its antigen is not identified. Material for sequencing was blood. The chain uses TRBV10-3 and TRBJ2-7, with D perhaps matching TRBD1 (6 bases). The receptor's source is a woman between 25 and 40 years old in good health. The CDR3 DNA reads TGTGCCATCAGTGAGGACAGGACCTACGAGCAGTACTTC. It codes for CAISEDRTYEQYF.